The 18 T cell receptor beta chains in this list originate from one sample, sequenced in a study of blood T cells in healthy people across ages. The second PCR ran roughly 7 to 11 cycles with a sample-barcoded 5' primer and J-beta primers. MiXCR, run by TCRdb on the 5' RACE reads, gives a single entry per CDR3 protein. The sample lists around 990,000 distinct CDR3 sequences, under 40% seen once, with over 10% in the top ten. The sample consisted of blood. The source is a man aged 18 to 29 in good health.

The V call is TRBV7-2, the J call TRBJ1-6; D is uncertain. Germline values: CDR1 SGHTA, CDR2 FQGNSA. The CDR3 has 13 residues. Trimming took 4 bases from V and 12 from J, leaving 13 bases between them. The CDR3 protein is CASSSHPSVPLHF. The CDR3 nucleotides are TGTGCCAGCAGCTCCCACCCTAGTGTACCCCTCCACTTT.

This clonotype was counted at least ten times. The chain joins TRBV20-1 to TRBJ1-4, with D maybe TRBD1 (5 bases). Germline CDR1 reads DFQATT; CDR2 reads SNEGSKA (reference sequence). Trimming removed 5 bases from V and 5 bases from J, with 18 bases in between. CDR3 length: 15 amino acids. The CDR3 coding sequence is TGCAGTGCTTGGACAAACCGCCGAGGAAATGAAAAACTGTTTTTT. Protein product: CSAWTNRRGNEKLFF.

For this clonotype: One junction end disagrees with the germline gene, perhaps due to a read error. The chain carries TRBV14 and TRBJ2-4; no firm D call. The CDR3 runs to 13 residues. From germline, CDR1 is SGHDN and CDR2 FVKESK. The CDR3 DNA reads as TGTGCCGGCAGCCAAGAGTTCAGAAACATTCAGTACTTC. This codes for CAGSQEFRNIQYF.

This chain joins TRBV12-1 and TRBJ2-3; the DNA was not compared with TRBD1, the D call given in the table. TRBV12-1 is recorded as a pseudogene. This CDR3 has 15 amino acids. CDR3 region: CASSREPLSTDTQYF. CDR3 in DNA: TGTGCCAGCAGCCGCGAACCCCTAAGCACAGATACGCAGTATTTT.

This clonotype was seen only a few times. The chain links TRBV6-6 to TRBJ1-4; possible D gene TRBD1, 5 bases. Germline assignment: CDR1 MNHNY and CDR2 SVGAGI (reference sequence). This CDR3 region has 14 residues. V lost 7 bases, J lost 7 bases, and 16 bases lay in between. Here the CDR3 reads CASKGQTDVEKLFF. The CDR3 DNA is TGTGCCAGCAAAGGTCAGACAGATGTTGAAAAACTGTTTTTT.

The chain employs TRBV5-1 and TRBJ1-4, with 7 bases identical to TRBD1. CDR3 length equals 14 residues. CDR1 and CDR2 from the germline V gene are SGHRS and YFSETQ. V trimming: 0 bases; J trimming: 8 bases; junction bases outside the gene matches: 4. The DNA of the CDR3 is TGCGCCAGCAGCTTGGTAACAGGGGAGGAAAAACTGTTTTTT. Protein sequence: CASSLVTGEEKLFF.

This clonotype was observed a few times. The chain uses TRBV6-2 or TRBV6-3 and TRBJ2-4; TRBD1 or TRBD2 may be the D gene (5 bases each). This CDR3 is built from 15 residues. The V end was cut by 2 bases, the J end by 1 base, with 9 bases between. Germline CDR1 and CDR2: MNHEY and SVGEGT. This chain's CDR3 is CASSYGGFAKNIQYF. In DNA form, the CDR3 reads TGTGCCAGCAGTTACGGGGGATTCGCCAAAAACATTCAGTACTTC.

The chain has TRBV4-2 and TRBJ2-3; 14 bases are shared with TRBD2. V lost 1 base and J lost 4; bases outside the gene matches: 4. Germline assignment: CDR1 LGHNA and CDR2 YNFKEQ. The CDR3 contains 17 residues. CDR3 nucleotide sequence: TGTGCCAGCAGCCAAGCCTCGACTAGCGGGGGGGCAGATACGCAGTATTTT. Translating gives CASSQASTSGGADTQYF.

J is TRBJ1-2 and V is TRBV29-1; 10 nucleotides line up with TRBD1. There are 13 residues in the CDR3. V shed 6 bases, J shed 6 bases, and the junction held 7 bases outside the gene matches. The V gene's germline CDR1 is SQVTM and CDR2 ANQGSEA. CDR3 nucleotide sequence: TGCAGCGTCTCGACAGGGGGCTTGGATGGCTACACCTTC. It translates to CSVSTGGLDGYTF.

This clonotype was counted between two and nine times. The chain recombines TRBV20-1 with TRBJ2-3; 9 bases match TRBD2. The CDR3 spans 15 residues. V trimming: 0 bases; J trimming: 4 bases; junction bases outside the gene matches: 5. Germline lookup yields CDR1 DFQATT and CDR2 SNEGSKA (reference sequence). The CDR3 reads CSARESGGGADTQYF. In DNA, the CDR3 is TGCAGTGCTAGAGAAAGTGGCGGGGGGGCAGATACGCAGTATTTT.

This clonotype was observed a handful of times. A junction end diverges from the germline sequence, so it may reflect a read error. This rearrangement joins TRBV5-1 to TRBJ2-3, with D perhaps matching TRBD1 (6 bases). The CDR3 length is 13 residues. Germline assignment: CDR1 SGHRS and CDR2 YFSETQ. The CDR3, as DNA: TGCGCCGGCAGCTTACAGGGTACAGATACGCAGTATTTT. It translates to CAGSLQGTDTQYF.

The rearrangement links TRBV29-1 to TRBJ2-5; unclear D gene. The CDR3 runs to 16 residues. Trimming stripped 7 bases from V and 0 bases from J, with 21 bases between. Germline V gene lookup returns CDR1 SQVTM and CDR2 ANQGSEA. CDR3 DNA sequence: TGCAGCGCTTTCCCCCGTGGGATCGAGTACCAAGAGACCCAGTACTTC. Translation: CSAFPRGIEYQETQYF.

The chain carries TRBV7-2 and TRBJ1-2; D not resolved. CDR3 size: 16 residues. V lost 1 base and J 5 bases, leaving 17 bases between the germline ends. The germline CDR1 and CDR2 sequences are SGHTA and FQGNSA. This CDR3 reads CASSLDGPAARYGYTF. DNA for the CDR3: TGTGCCAGCAGCTTAGATGGGCCAGCAGCTCGATATGGCTACACCTTC.

The CDR3 here is CASSLPGKDGYTF. The CDR3, as DNA: TGTGCCAGCAGCTTGCCAGGGAAGGATGGCTACACCTTC. The J gene is TRBJ1-2, the V gene TRBV5-4, with D possibly matching TRBD1 (5 bases). V was shortened by 1 base and J by 6 bases, with 10 bases between the two germline ends. The CDR3 length is 13 residues. The V gene's germline CDR1 is SGHNT and CDR2 YYREEE (reference sequence).

The J gene is TRBJ1-2, the V gene TRBV20-1; D possibly corresponds to TRBD1 (6 bases). Germline CDR1 DFQATT, CDR2 SNEGSKA (reference sequence). Trimming left V 2 bases short and J 6 bases short, with 19 bases between. The CDR3 runs 15 residues. The CDR3 region is CSARSPRGTMDGYTF. The DNA of the CDR3 is TGCAGTGCTAGATCCCCTCGGGGGACAATGGATGGCTACACCTTC.

In this sample, this clonotype turned up many times. The chain employs TRBV4-1 and TRBJ1-4; D remains unclear. There are 14 residues in the CDR3. From germline, CDR1 is MGHRA and CDR2 YSYEKL. The V and J ends lost 5 bases and 8 bases respectively, with 15 bases between them. The CDR3 is CASSSPIPGEKLFF. Written as DNA, the CDR3 is TGCGCCAGCAGCTCACCTATCCCGGGCGAAAAACTGTTTTTT.

The gene calls are TRBV28 and TRBJ2-7; 7 bases align to TRBD1. This CDR3 has 12 amino acids. V trimming: 2 bases; J trimming: 6 bases; junction bases outside the gene matches: 1. Germline lookup yields CDR1 MDHEN and CDR2 SYDVKM. The chain's CDR3 is CASSLQGVEQYF. As DNA, the CDR3 is TGTGCCAGCAGTTTACAGGGGGTCGAGCAGTACTTC.

The J gene is TRBJ2-1, the V gene TRBV7-2; 9 positions match TRBD2. The V and J ends lost 5 bases and 8 bases, in that order; junction bases with no gene match: 13. The CDR3 length is 16 residues. Germline CDR1 and CDR2: SGHTA and FQGNSA. The CDR3 sequence: CASSLTSGPGLYEQFF. CDR3 DNA: TGTGCCAGCAGCCTCACTAGCGGGCCGGGGCTTTATGAGCAGTTCTTC.